Sequencing of this TCR beta chain was carried out in a study of OX40 agonist ivuxolimab in advanced cancers. Profiled with immunoSEQ multiplex PCR; TCRdb holds only in-frame clones, not every one. The sample has some 29,000 clones, roughly 86% seen once. With respect to this clone: Its antigen remains unknown.

The study's findings and limits: Expanded peripheral T cell antigen specificity was not determined. Among the nonresponders, some also had low normalized T-cell clonal expansion.

The germline V gene has CDR1 MDHEN and CDR2 SYDVKM. This CDR3 has 14 amino acids. With 5 bases removed from V and 5 bases from J, the gap between germline ends came to 13 bases. The V call is TRBV28, the J call TRBJ1-5, with a weak D call TRBD1 (5 bases). This sequence originates from an adult with an advanced solid tumor such as melanoma, head and neck, liver or kidney cancer. The sample in question was CD4+ or CD8+ T cells sorted from blood, obtained in a trial of the OX40 agonist ivuxolimab. CDR3 coding DNA: TGTGCCAGCAGTACCATGGGGGAACATCAGCCCCAGCATTTT. Translating gives CASSTMGEHQPQHF.